Listed below are T cell receptor beta chains from one sample, sequenced in a study of cytomegalovirus exposure and HLA in healthy donors. TCRdb's copy holds only in-frame clones and misses some; the assay was immunoSEQ multiplex PCR. The data contain about 180,000 clones, roughly 80% of them seen just once; the ten biggest clones take up roughly 1.4%. Sequencing input: PBMCs. All receptors come from a man aged 40-49 years in good health and CMV-seronegative. Each CDR3 is given with its conserved first and last residue. D genes are given only for firm matches. The listing skips clone size in some rows; elsewhere it reads once, few, many or a size class.

V	size	D	J	DNA	CDR3
TRBV7-9	-	TRBD1	TRBJ1-2	TGTGCCAGCAGCTTAGTTCAGGGGGAAGGCTACACCTTC	CASSLVQGEGYTF
TRBV4-2	-	TRBD1	TRBJ1-3	TGTGCCAGCAGCCAAGATTTGGGACAGGGAAACACCATATATTTT	CASSQDLGQGNTIYF
TRBV5-1	-	TRBD2	TRBJ2-1	TGCGCCAGCAGCCTTATGACTAGCGGGAGGGCCAATGAGCAGTTCTTC	CASSLMTSGRANEQFF
TRBV6-6	once	-	TRBJ1-1	TGTGCCAGTAACAGGGAGGGGATCACTGAAGCTTTCTTT	CASNREGITEAFF
TRBV7-3	-	-	TRBJ2-1	TGTGCCAGCAGCTTAAGCGGGACGTCTAGCAATGAGCAGTTCTTC	CASSLSGTSSNEQFF
TRBV4-2	-	-	TRBJ1-5	TGTGCCAGCAGCTCAGGCCAGGGCAATCAGCCCCAGCATTTT	CASSSGQGNQPQHF
TRBV11-2	-	-	TRBJ2-7	TGTGCCAGCAGCCTTCGTAGAGAAACCTACGAGCAGTACTTC	CASSLRRETYEQYF
TRBV21-1	-	-	TRBJ1-1	TGTGCCCCCTTTACAACCTTGGGCCTTTGGACTGAAGCTTTCTTT	CAPFTTLGLWTEAFF
TRBV4-3	-	-	TRBJ2-1	TGCGCCAGCAGCCAACTCGCGGGGTCCTACAATGAGCAGTTCTTC	CASSQLAGSYNEQFF
TRBV9	-	-	TRBJ2-2	TGTGCCAGCAGCGTATTATCACTTGCGAACACCGGGGAGCTGTTTTTT	CASSVLSLANTGELFF
TRBV11-3	-	-	TRBJ2-7	TGTGCCAGCGACCTCCGGGACAAAGACTACGAGCAGTACTTC	CASDLRDKDYEQYF
TRBV4-3	-	TRBD1	TRBJ2-2	TGCGCCAGCAGCCATGCAGACAGGGGATTTACCGGGGAGCTGTTTTTT	CASSHADRGFTGELFF
TRBV7-9	-	-	TRBJ2-1	TGTTCCGGCATACTAGGCGGGGGGACAGGGTACAATGAGCAGTTCTTC	CSGILGGGTGYNEQFF
TRBV19	-	-	TRBJ1-5	TGTGCCAGTAGTATTGCGAGGGCAAGCAATCAGCCCCAGCATTTT	CASSIARASNQPQHF
TRBV2	-	TRBD2	TRBJ2-2	TGTGCCGGGGGGACTAGCGGGAGAGCCGGGGAGCTGTTTTTT	CAGGTSGRAGELFF
TRBV11-2	-	TRBD1	TRBJ1-5	TGTGCCAGCAGCTTAGTTGGGACAGGGGGCAGTCAGCCCCAGCATTTT	CASSLVGTGGSQPQHF
TRBV7-9	-	TRBD1	TRBJ1-1	TGTGCCAGCAGCATGACAGGGCCCTCTGAAGCTTTCTTT	CASSMTGPSEAFF
TRBV5-6	-	-	TRBJ1-1	TGTGCCAGCAGCTTGGAGCCGAACACTGAAGCTTTCTTT	CASSLEPNTEAFF
TRBV5-1	-	TRBD2	TRBJ2-7	TGCGCCAGCAGCTTGGGGGGACTAGCGGGCGTAACCTACGAGCAGTACTTC	CASSLGGLAGVTYEQYF
TRBV6-1	-	-	TRBJ2-1	TGTGCCAGCAGGGTTAGCTCCCCCGAGCAGTTCTTC	CASRVSSPEQFF
TRBV28	once	-	TRBJ2-7	TGTGCCAGCAGTTCCTACCCCGAGCAGTACTTC	CASSSYPEQYF
TRBV25-1	-	TRBD1	TRBJ1-3	TGTGCCAGCAGTGACCTGACAGGGACTGGAAACACCATATATTTT	CASSDLTGTGNTIYF
TRBV27	-	-	TRBJ1-1	TGTGCCAGCAGTTGGGCCCCAATGAACACTGAAGCTTTCTTT	CASSWAPMNTEAFF
TRBV28	-	-	TRBJ1-3	TGTGCCAGCAGGATCCCATCGACAGCCAACTCTGGAAACACCATATATTTT	CASRIPSTANSGNTIYF
TRBV11-3	-	-	TRBJ1-2	TGTGCCAGCAGCTTGAGGTCCAGCACCTATGGCTACACCTTC	CASSLRSSTYGYTF
TRBV2	-	-	TRBJ1-4	TGTGCCAGCAGCGCGGGCATATTAACTAATGAAAAACTGTTTTTT	CASSAGILTNEKLFF
TRBV7-2	-	-	TRBJ2-5	TGTGCCAGCAGCATCCCGGAGACCCAGTACTTC	CASSIPETQYF
TRBV28	-	TRBD2	TRBJ2-1	TGTGCCAGCAGACGACTAGCGGGAGGGTGGAAGCAGTTCTTC	CASRRLAGGWKQFF
TRBV5-1	once	-	TRBJ2-1	TGCGCCAGCAGCCATGGCCGCAATGAGCAGTTCTTC	CASSHGRNEQFF
TRBV30	-	TRBD1	TRBJ2-2	TGTGCCTGCCCGGGACAGTTCCTTAACACCGGGGAGCTGTTTTTT	CACPGQFLNTGELFF
TRBV28	-	TRBD1	TRBJ1-2	TGTGCCAGCAGTTTTGGGGGAGGCAGGGGGGCCTATGGCTACACCTTC	CASSFGGGRGAYGYTF
TRBV6-6	-	-	TRBJ2-7	TGTGCCAGCAGCGCGCAGGGTTACGAGCAGTACTTC	CASSAQGYEQYF
TRBV7-9	-	TRBD1	TRBJ1-4	TGTGCCAGCAGCTCCCCGACAGGGATGGTCGAAAAACTGTTTTTT	CASSSPTGMVEKLFF
TRBV30	-	-	TRBJ1-4	TGTGCCTGGAGTCACCAAGGGACCGGGAGGAGCGAAAAACTGTTTTTT	CAWSHQGTGRSEKLFF
TRBV6-6	once	TRBD1	TRBJ1-1	TGTGCCAGCAGTTTGACAGGGGGTAACGCTGAAGCTTTCTTT	CASSLTGGNAEAFF
TRBV2	once	-	TRBJ2-2	TGTGCCAGCACCACCGACGGGGGGGAGCTGTTTTTT	CASTTDGGELFF
TRBV4-1	-	TRBD2	TRBJ2-7	TGCGCCAGCAGCCAAGGGACTAGGGCGGCCTACGAGCAGTACTTC	CASSQGTRAAYEQYF
TRBV6-5	-	TRBD1	TRBJ2-4	TGTGCCAGCAGGGGACAGGGAGAAGCCAAAAACATTCAGTACTTC	CASRGQGEAKNIQYF
TRBV30	-	-	TRBJ2-7	TGTGCCTGGAGATCCTCGTTTTCCCCCAGTACGGGCTACGAGCAGTACTTC	CAWRSSFSPSTGYEQYF
TRBV4-1	-	-	TRBJ2-1	TGCGCCAGCAGTTTTAATAGCGAGGTCTACAATGAGCAGTTCTTC	CASSFNSEVYNEQFF
TRBV19	-	TRBD2	TRBJ2-5	TGTGCCAGTAAGCCAGCGGGAGGGCAAGAGACCCAGTACTTC	CASKPAGGQETQYF
TRBV18	-	TRBD1	TRBJ1-2	TGTGCCAGTGCCGAACAGGGGGATCGTGGCTACACCTTC	CASAEQGDRGYTF
TRBV10-3	-	-	TRBJ2-7	TGTGCCATCAGTGACAGGCTCTACGAGCAGTACTTC	CAISDRLYEQYF
TRBV5-4	-	TRBD1	TRBJ1-2	TGTGCCAGCAGCCCGTACCCGGGACAGGGGAGGAATGGCTACACCTTC	CASSPYPGQGRNGYTF
TRBV5-4	-	TRBD1	TRBJ1-4	TGTGCCAGCAGCCTAACGGGACAGGGATCCACTAATGAAAAACTGTTTTTT	CASSLTGQGSTNEKLFF
TRBV28	-	-	TRBJ2-7	TGTGCCAGTAGACGGGACTCTTTCCCCGAGCAGTACTTC	CASRRDSFPEQYF
TRBV19	-	-	TRBJ1-5	TGTGCCAGTAGGCACCAGAGCGGGGCCAATCAGCCCCAGCATTTT	CASRHQSGANQPQHF
TRBV4-3	-	TRBD2	TRBJ2-3	TGCGCCAGCAGCCAAGATCCTCTTAGTAGCGGGAGGGCCGGAAAAGATACGCAGTATTTT	CASSQDPLSSGRAGKDTQYF
TRBV9	-	TRBD1	TRBJ2-5	TGTGCCAGCAGCGTAGGTGGACAGGGGGCGCAGGTCTACGGGACCCAGTACTTC	CASSVGGQGAQVYGTQYF
TRBV7-9	-	TRBD1	TRBJ1-1	TGTGCCAGCAGCGCCGGGACAGTCTCTAACACTGAAGCTTTCTTT	CASSAGTVSNTEAFF
TRBV7-3	-	-	TRBJ2-3	TGTGCCAGCAGCACTAACACAGATACGCAGTATTTT	CASSTNTDTQYF
TRBV7-2	-	-	TRBJ1-4	TGTGCCAGCACCACAATGCAGGGAGGCGGTGAAAAACTGTTTTTT	CASTTMQGGGEKLFF
TRBV28	-	TRBD2	TRBJ2-1	TGTGCCAGCAGTTTGGGCGGGAGAGAGCAGTTCTTC	CASSLGGREQFF
TRBV2	-	-	TRBJ2-7	TGTGCCAGCGAGAGCAGGACATCCTACGAGCAGTACTTC	CASESRTSYEQYF
TRBV29-1	-	-	TRBJ2-7	TGCAGCGTTGAAAGTCCTCTACGTCGCGAGCAGTACTTC	CSVESPLRREQYF
TRBV1	-	-	TRBJ2-1	TGCACCAGCAGCCAAGATCCCAGCGGGGACTGCAATGAGCAGTTCTTC	CTSSQDPSGDCNEQFF
TRBV4-3	-	-	TRBJ2-1	TGCGCCAGCAGCCAAATTACGATCTTGGACAGACCCAATGAGCAGTTCTTC	CASSQITILDRPNEQFF